This TCR beta chain was captured by sequencing in a study of tumor and adjacent non-tumor tissue in lung cancer. A modified ARM-PCR protocol with three rounds of nested PCR amplified TCRbeta. TCRdb re-analysed the multiplex PCR reads in MiXCR, keeping a single row per CDR3 protein. The table shows some 100,000 distinct CDR3 sequences, with less than 75% occurring only once. Regarding this clonotype: The conserved closing phenylalanine or tryptophan is absent in this CDR3, likely reflecting a read error.

No cell sorting was done before RNA was extracted from the tissue. More than 3 cm separated this lung sample from the edge of the tumor. This CDR3 has 17 residues. Germline loops: CDR1 SGHAT, CDR2 FQNNGV. This receptor was obtained from a young man with non-small cell lung cancer. The sequenced sample was distant non-tumor lung tissue. This chain links TRBV11-2 with TRBJ1-2, with 7 bases identical to TRBD1. The CDR3 region has the DNA TGTGCCTGCAGCATCCTAGGGACAGACAACCTTAACTATGGCTACACCTTA. Translation: CACSILGTDNLNYGYTL.